This T cell receptor (beta chain) was captured by sequencing in a study of blood T cells in healthy people across ages. Ten or more counts support this clonotype. What it recognizes is unknown. V gave up 5 bases and J gave up 2 bases, with 13 bases separating them. The CDR3 runs 14 residues. Study-level points and caveats: When set beside aged donors, long-lived donors presented more naive CD4+ cells and higher diversity.

A second roughly 6 to 12 cycle PCR used barcoded and J-beta primers. TCRdb processed the 5' RACE reads anew with MiXCR; each CDR3 protein has one entry. The sample includes 900,000 to 950,000 distinct CDR3 sequences, about 28% seen only once; the top ten take 10%. The same sample was also studied in work on T cells of mothers and their children.

Sequencing was performed on blood. This receptor was obtained from a woman between 40 and 50 years old in good health. The rearrangement links TRBV12-3 or TRBV12-4 to TRBJ2-7, with D perhaps given as TRBD1 or TRBD2 (5 bases each). The CDR3 is CASSGLPRAYEQYF. CDR3 nucleotide sequence: TGTGCCAGCAGTGGACTGCCCAGGGCCTACGAGCAGTACTTC.